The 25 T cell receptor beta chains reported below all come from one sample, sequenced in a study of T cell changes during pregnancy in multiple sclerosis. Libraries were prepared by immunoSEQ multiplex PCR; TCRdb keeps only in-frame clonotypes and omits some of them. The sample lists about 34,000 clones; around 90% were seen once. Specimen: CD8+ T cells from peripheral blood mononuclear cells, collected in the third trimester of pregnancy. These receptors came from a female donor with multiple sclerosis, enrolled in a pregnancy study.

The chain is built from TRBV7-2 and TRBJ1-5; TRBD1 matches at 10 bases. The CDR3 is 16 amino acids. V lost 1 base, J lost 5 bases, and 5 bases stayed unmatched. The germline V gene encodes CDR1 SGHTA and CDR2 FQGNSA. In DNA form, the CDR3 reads TGTGCCAGCAGCTTAGGCGACAGGGGGCCCGATCAGCCCCAGCATTTT. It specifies CASSLGDRGPDQPQHF.

The chain's CDR3 is CASSLRGGATGELFF. DNA for the CDR3: TGTGCCAGCAGCTTACGCGGGGGGGCCACCGGGGAGCTGTTTTTT. V usage is TRBV7-9 and J usage is TRBJ2-2, with 9 bases lining up with TRBD2. V lost 2 bases and J lost 4; bases outside the gene matches: 2. This CDR3 comprises 15 residues. Germline assignment: CDR1 SEHNR and CDR2 FQNEAQ (reference sequence).

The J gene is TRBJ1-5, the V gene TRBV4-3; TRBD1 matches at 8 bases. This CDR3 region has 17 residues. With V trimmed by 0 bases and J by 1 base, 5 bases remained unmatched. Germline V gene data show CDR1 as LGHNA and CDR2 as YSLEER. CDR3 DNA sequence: TGCGCCAGCAGCCAAGATCGGACAGGGCCAAGCAATCAGCCCCAGCATTTT. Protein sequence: CASSQDRTGPSNQPQHF.

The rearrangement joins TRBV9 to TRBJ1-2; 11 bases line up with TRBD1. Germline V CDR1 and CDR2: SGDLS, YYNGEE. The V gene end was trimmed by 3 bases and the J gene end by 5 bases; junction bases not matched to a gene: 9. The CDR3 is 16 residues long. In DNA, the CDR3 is TGTGCCAGCAGCGGGACAGGGGGCGCATTCTGGTATGGCTACACCTTC. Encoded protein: CASSGTGGAFWYGYTF.

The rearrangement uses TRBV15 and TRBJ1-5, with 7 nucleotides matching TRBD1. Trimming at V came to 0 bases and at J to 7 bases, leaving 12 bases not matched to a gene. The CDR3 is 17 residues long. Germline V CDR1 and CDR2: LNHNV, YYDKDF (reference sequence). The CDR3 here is CATSRDPGRQGLQPQHF. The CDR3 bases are TGTGCCACCAGCAGAGATCCGGGACGACAGGGTCTCCAGCCCCAGCATTTT.

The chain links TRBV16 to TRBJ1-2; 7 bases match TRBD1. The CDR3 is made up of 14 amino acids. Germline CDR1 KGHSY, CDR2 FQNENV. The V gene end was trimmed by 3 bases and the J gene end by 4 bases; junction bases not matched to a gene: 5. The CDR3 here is CASSQSGDSYGYTF. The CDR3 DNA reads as TGTGCCAGCAGCCAGTCAGGGGACAGCTATGGCTACACCTTC.

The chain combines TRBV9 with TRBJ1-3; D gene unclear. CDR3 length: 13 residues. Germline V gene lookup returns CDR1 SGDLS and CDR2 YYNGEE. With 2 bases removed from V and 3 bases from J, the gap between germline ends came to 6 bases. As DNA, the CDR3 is TGTGCCAGCAGCGTGGGAGGTGGAAACACCATATATTTT. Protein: CASSVGGGNTIYF.

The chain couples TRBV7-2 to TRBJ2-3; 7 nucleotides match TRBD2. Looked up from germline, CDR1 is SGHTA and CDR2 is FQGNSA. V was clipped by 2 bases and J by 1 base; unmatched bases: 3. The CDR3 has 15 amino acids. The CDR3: CASSLRGGGTDTQYF. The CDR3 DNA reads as TGTGCCAGCAGCTTAAGGGGAGGGGGCACAGATACGCAGTATTTT. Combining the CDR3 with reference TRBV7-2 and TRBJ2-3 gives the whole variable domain GAGVSQSPSNKVTEKGKDVELRCDPISGHTALYWYRQSLGQGLEFLIYFQGNSAPDKSGLPSDRFSAERTGGSVSTLTIQRTQQEDSAVYLCASSLRGGGTDTQYFGPGTRLTVL.

The CDR3 sequence: CASSSGGSYNEQFF. In DNA form, the CDR3 reads TGTGCCAGCAGTTCAGGGGGCAGCTACAATGAGCAGTTCTTC. The chain links TRBV27 to TRBJ2-1; the match to TRBD1 covers 8 bases. The CDR3 length is 14 residues. Per germline, CDR1 MNHEY and CDR2 SMNVEV (reference sequence). Trimming cost V 4 bases and J 3 bases; bases outside gene matches: 2.

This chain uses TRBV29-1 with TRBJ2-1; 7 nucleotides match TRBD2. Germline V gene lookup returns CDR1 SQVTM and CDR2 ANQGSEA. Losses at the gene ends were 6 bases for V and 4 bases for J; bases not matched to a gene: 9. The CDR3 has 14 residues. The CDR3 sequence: CSVWRGSTYNEQFF. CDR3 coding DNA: TGCAGCGTCTGGCGCGGGAGCACATACAATGAGCAGTTCTTC.

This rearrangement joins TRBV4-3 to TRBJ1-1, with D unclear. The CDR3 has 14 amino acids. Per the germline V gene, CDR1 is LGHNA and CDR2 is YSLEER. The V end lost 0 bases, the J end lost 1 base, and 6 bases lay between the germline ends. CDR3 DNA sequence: TGCGCCAGCAGCCAAGATGCGGAGAACACTGAAGCTTTCTTT. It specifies CASSQDAENTEAFF.

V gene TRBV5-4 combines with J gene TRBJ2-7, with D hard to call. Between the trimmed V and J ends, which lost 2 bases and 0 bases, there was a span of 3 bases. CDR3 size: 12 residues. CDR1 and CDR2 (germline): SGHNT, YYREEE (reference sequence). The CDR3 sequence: CASSFLSYEQYF. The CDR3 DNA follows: TGTGCCAGCAGCTTTCTCTCCTACGAGCAGTACTTC. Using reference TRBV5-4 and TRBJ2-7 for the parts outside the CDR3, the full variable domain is ETGVTQSPTHLIKTRGQQVTLRCSSQSGHNTVSWYQQALGQGPQFIFQYYREEENGRGNFPPRFSGLQFPNYSSELNVNALELDDSALYLCASSFLSYEQYFGPGTRLTVT.

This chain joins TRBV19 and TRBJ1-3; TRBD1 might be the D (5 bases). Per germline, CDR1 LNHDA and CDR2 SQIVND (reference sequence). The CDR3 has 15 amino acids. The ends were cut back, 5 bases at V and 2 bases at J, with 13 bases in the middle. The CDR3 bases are TGTGCCAGTAGTCCCAGCGGGGGGGCTGGAAACACCATATATTTT. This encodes CASSPSGGAGNTIYF.

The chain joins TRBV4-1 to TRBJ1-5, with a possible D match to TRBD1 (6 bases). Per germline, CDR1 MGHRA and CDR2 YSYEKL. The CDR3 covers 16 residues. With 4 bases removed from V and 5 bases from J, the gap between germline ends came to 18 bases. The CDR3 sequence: CASSLRDTPGDQPQHF. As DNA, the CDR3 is TGCGCCAGCAGCCTGAGGGACACTCCAGGAGATCAGCCCCAGCATTTT.

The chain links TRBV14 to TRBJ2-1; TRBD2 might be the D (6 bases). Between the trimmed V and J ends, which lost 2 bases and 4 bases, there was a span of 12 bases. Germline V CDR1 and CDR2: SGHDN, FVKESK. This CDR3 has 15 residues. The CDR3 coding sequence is TGTGCCAGCAGCCAATCTCGCGGGGCATACAATGAGCAGTTCTTC. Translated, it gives CASSQSRGAYNEQFF.

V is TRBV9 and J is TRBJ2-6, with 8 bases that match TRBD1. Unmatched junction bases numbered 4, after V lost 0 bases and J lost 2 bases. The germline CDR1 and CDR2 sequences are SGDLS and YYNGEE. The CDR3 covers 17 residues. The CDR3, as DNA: TGTGCCAGCAGCGTAGCCCTGGACAGGGCTGGGGCCAACGTCCTGACTTTC. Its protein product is CASSVALDRAGANVLTF. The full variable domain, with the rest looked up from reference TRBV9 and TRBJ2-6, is DSGVTQTPKHLITATGQRVTLRCSPRSGDLSVYWYQQSLDQGLQFLIQYYNGEERAKGNILERFSAQQFPDLHSELNLSSLELGDSALYFCASSVALDRAGANVLTFGAGSRLTVL.

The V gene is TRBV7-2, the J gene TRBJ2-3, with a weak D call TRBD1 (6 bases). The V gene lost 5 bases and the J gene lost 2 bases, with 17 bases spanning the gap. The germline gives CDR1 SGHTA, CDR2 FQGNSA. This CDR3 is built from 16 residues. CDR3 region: CASSPWDTGFTDTQYF. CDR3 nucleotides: TGTGCCAGCAGCCCTTGGGACACCGGCTTCACAGATACGCAGTATTTT. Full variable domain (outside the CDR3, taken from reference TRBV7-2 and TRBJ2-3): GAGVSQSPSNKVTEKGKDVELRCDPISGHTALYWYRQSLGQGLEFLIYFQGNSAPDKSGLPSDRFSAERTGGSVSTLTIQRTQQEDSAVYLCASSPWDTGFTDTQYFGPGTRLTVL.

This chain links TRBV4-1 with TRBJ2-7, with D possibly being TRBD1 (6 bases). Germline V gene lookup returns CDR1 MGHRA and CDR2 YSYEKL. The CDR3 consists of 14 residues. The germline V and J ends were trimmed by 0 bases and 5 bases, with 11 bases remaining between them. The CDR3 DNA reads TGCGCCAGCAGCCAAGACCAGGGGTACCACGAGCAGTACTTC. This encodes CASSQDQGYHEQYF.

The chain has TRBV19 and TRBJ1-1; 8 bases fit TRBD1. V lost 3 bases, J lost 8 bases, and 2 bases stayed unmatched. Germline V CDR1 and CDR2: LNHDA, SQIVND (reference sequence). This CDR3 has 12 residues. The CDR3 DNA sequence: TGTGCCAGTAGTATTGGGGACAGGGAAGCTTTCTTT. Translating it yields CASSIGDREAFF.

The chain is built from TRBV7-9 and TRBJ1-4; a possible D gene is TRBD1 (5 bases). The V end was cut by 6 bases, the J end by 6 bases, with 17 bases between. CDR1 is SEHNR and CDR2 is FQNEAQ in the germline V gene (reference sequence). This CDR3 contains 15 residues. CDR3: CASSTMAGDYEKLFF. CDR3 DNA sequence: TGTGCCAGCAGTACCATGGCGGGGGATTATGAAAAACTGTTTTTT.

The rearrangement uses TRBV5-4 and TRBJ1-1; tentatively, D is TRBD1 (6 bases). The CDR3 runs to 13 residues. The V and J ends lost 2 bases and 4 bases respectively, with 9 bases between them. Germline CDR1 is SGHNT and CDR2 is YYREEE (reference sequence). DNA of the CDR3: TGTGCCAGCAGCTTAAGGGGGAGCACTGAAGCTTTCTTT. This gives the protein CASSLRGSTEAFF.

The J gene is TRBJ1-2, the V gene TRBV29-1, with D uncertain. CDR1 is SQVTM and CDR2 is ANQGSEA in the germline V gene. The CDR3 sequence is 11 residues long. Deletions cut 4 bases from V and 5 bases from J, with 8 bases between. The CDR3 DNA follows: TGCAGCGTTGGAGCGTATTATGGCTACACCTTC. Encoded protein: CSVGAYYGYTF.

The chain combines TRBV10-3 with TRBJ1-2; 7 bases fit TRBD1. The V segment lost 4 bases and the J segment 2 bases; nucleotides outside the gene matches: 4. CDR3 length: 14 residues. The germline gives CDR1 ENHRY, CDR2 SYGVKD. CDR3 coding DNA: TGTGCCATCAGTGGACAGGGTCCGAACTATGGCTACACCTTC. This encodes CAISGQGPNYGYTF.

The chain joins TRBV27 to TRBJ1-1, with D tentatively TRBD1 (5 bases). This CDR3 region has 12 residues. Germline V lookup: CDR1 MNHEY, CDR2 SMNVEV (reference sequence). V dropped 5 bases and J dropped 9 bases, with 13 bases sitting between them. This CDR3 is CASSLQGSQAFF. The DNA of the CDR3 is TGTGCCAGCAGTCTTCAGGGTAGTCAAGCTTTCTTT.

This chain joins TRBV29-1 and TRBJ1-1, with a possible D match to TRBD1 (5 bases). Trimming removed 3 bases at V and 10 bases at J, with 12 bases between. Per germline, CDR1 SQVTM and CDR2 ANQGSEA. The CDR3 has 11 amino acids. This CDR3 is CSVDGQGLAFF. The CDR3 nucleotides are TGCAGCGTTGACGGACAAGGGTTAGCTTTCTTT.